The next 3 T cell receptor beta chains were all read from a single sample in a study of PD-1 blockade in classical Hodgkin lymphoma. Assay used: immunoSEQ multiplex PCR; TCRdb lists only in-frame clones, some missing. The repertoire includes some 95,000 clones, roughly nine tenths of them detected once, and around 11% sits in the top ten. Every one of the patients relapsed after autologous stem cell transplantation (brentuximab vedotin exposure was variable). Here the sequenced sample was peripheral blood mononuclear cells (PBMCs), taken before the second cycle of nivolumab. Receptors originate from a human donor with classical Hodgkin lymphoma.

About this clone: The same CDR3 is also encoded by other DNA sequences in this sample. The chain has TRBV15 and TRBJ1-5; D uncertain. CDR1 is LNHNV and CDR2 is YYDKDF in the germline V gene (reference sequence). Trimming took off 3 bases at V and 2 bases at J, with 14 bases between the two ends. CDR3 length equals 16 residues. The DNA of the CDR3 is TGTGCCACCAGCAGGGATGATCCGCAAGGCAATCAGCCCCAGCATTTT. Its protein product is CATSRDDPQGNQPQHF.

This sequence joins TRBV4-1 and TRBJ1-6, with D maybe TRBD1 (6 bases). Per germline, CDR1 MGHRA and CDR2 YSYEKL. The V end was cut by 2 bases, the J end by 5 bases, with 10 bases between. CDR3 size: 15 residues. CDR3 in amino acids: CASSQRQGNNSPLHF. The DNA for the CDR3 is TGCGCCAGCAGCCAACGTCAGGGGAATAATTCACCCCTCCACTTT.

The CDR3 region has the DNA TGTGCCAGCAGCTTAGGGGCGCGGACCACTGAAGCTTTCTTT. Its protein is CASSLGARTTEAFF. The genes are TRBV7-2 and TRBJ1-1; D call uncertain. This CDR3 region has 14 residues. CDR1 is SGHTA and CDR2 is FQGNSA in the germline V gene. Trimming took off 1 base at V and 4 bases at J, with 10 bases between the two ends.